The clone carrying this T cell receptor beta chain was seen repeatedly, ten times or more. Its antigen is unknown. This specimen comes from a study of CD8 T cells in ankylosing spondylitis. Findings and limits, study-wide: Typical of ankylosing spondylitis blood, it appeared, was a TCR beta motif of under 10 highly homologous variants. Reports say disease-linked clones showed up significantly more in matched ankylosing spondylitis synovial fluid. Disease-linked clones bore a CD8+ phenotype and were relatively rare in peripheral blood.

This CDR3 is 13 amino acids long. Germline V gives CDR1 SNHLY, CDR2 FYNNEI. Unmatched junction bases numbered 4, after V lost 6 bases and J lost 5 bases. By quantitative 5'-RACE with molecular barcodes, the TCR beta libraries were made. Each CDR3 protein is one row after TCRdb ran MiXCR on the 5' RACE reads. The table has roughly 100,000 distinct CDR3 sequences, roughly 8.3% seen once. Sequenced input: blood, either unsorted or a sorted T cell fraction (not recorded which). The chain employs TRBV2 and TRBJ2-4; 7 nucleotides align to TRBD1. This clonotype was obtained from a male donor with ankylosing spondylitis or in good health (not recorded which). CDR3 DNA: TGTGCCAGCAGGCAGGGACAGCAAAACATTCAGTACTTC. This sequence encodes CASRQGQQNIQYF. Supplemented by reference TRBV2 and TRBJ2-4, the full variable domain reads EPEVTQTPSHQVTQMGQEVILRCVPISNHLYFYWYRQILGQKVEFLVSFYNNEISEKSEIFDDQFSVERPDGSNFTLKIRSTKLEDSAMYFCASRQGQQNIQYFGAGTRLSVL.